One sample yielded the 12 T cell receptor beta chains listed below, sequenced in a study of blood T cell repertoires in COVID-19. Method: immunoSEQ multiplex PCR; TCRdb's copy keeps in-frame clones and lacks some. The repertoire includes some 200,000 clones, 82% of them detected once, and about 12% sits in the top ten. Source material: peripheral blood. The receptors were sampled from a woman in her thirties or forties with acute or convalescent COVID-19.

The genes are TRBV19 and TRBJ1-3; 7 bases match TRBD1. This CDR3 region has 14 residues. The J segment lost 2 bases and the V segment lost 5 bases, leaving 3 bases of the junction unmatched. Germline values: CDR1 LNHDA, CDR2 SQIVND (reference sequence). The CDR3 reads CASSARGTGNTIYF. CDR3 sequence (DNA): TGTGCCAGTAGTGCCAGGGGGACTGGAAACACCATATATTTT.

This clone was counted only a few times. V is TRBV19 and J is TRBJ2-6; D is unclear. The CDR3 is 16 amino acids. Trimming took off 5 bases at V and 2 bases at J, with 13 bases between the two ends. In germline, CDR1 is LNHDA, CDR2 SQIVND (reference sequence). Written as DNA, the CDR3 is TGTGCCAGTAGTTTCGGCGGCAGAGCTGGGGCCAACGTCCTGACTTTC. It codes for CASSFGGRAGANVLTF. The full variable domain, in which reference TRBV19 and TRBJ2-6 provide the parts outside the CDR3, is DGGITQSPKYLFRKEGQNVTLSCEQNLNHDAMYWYRQDPGQGLRLIYYSQIVNDFQKGDIAEGYSVSREKKESFPLTVTSAQKNPTAFYLCASSFGGRAGANVLTFGAGSRLTVL.

The V and J genes are TRBV6-5 and TRBJ2-7; TRBD1 matches at 11 bases. In germline, CDR1 is MNHEY, CDR2 SVGAGI. The CDR3 sequence is 15 residues long. Trimming cost V 4 bases and J 6 bases; bases outside gene matches: 8. CDR3 sequence reads: CASSSQDRGQSEQYF. The CDR3 coding sequence is TGTGCCAGCAGTTCCCAGGACAGGGGGCAGAGCGAGCAGTACTTC.

The gene calls are TRBV28 and TRBJ2-1; maybe TRBD2 (6 bases). The germline V gene has CDR1 MDHEN and CDR2 SYDVKM. Deletions cut 7 bases from V and 8 bases from J, with 18 bases between. The CDR3 totals 14 residues. CDR3 region: CASTPGGSNDEQFF. The CDR3 nucleotides read TGTGCCAGCACACCCGGAGGGAGCAATGATGAGCAGTTCTTC.

CDR3 coding DNA: TGCAGCGTGGACCGACTAGGTCGAGGAAAGACTAGGTCGAGGAATGAGCAGTTCTTC. The encoded protein is CSVDRLGRGKTRSRNEQFF. This chain uses TRBV29-1 with TRBJ2-1; maybe TRBD2 (6 bases). The CDR3 has 19 amino acids. CDR1 is SQVTM, CDR2 ANQGSEA, per germline. Trimming pared 6 bases from V and 7 bases from J, leaving 34 bases between.

The V call is TRBV7-8, the J call TRBJ1-6; D is unresolved. CDR3 size: 17 residues. Germline CDR1 and CDR2: SGHVS and FQNEAQ. Between the trimmed V and J ends, which lost 1 base and 0 bases, there was a span of 10 bases. Here the CDR3 reads CASSLGSGDSYNSPLHF. The DNA of the CDR3 is TGTGCCAGCAGCTTAGGGTCGGGAGACTCCTATAATTCACCCCTCCACTTT.

This clone turned up a few times. J is TRBJ1-4 and V is TRBV2, with TRBD1 identical over 7 bases. Unmatched junction bases numbered 11, after V lost 2 bases and J lost 5 bases. Per germline, CDR1 SNHLY and CDR2 FYNNEI. This CDR3 comprises 17 residues. The CDR3 sequence is CASSERIRDRLNEKLFF. DNA of the CDR3: TGTGCCAGCAGTGAAAGAATTCGGGACAGACTAAATGAAAAACTGTTTTTT.

This clone turned up a few times. The gene calls are TRBV6-1 and TRBJ1-1, with D uncertain. The CDR3 is made up of 14 amino acids. Trimming stripped 2 bases from V and 3 bases from J, with 10 bases between. Per the germline V gene, CDR1 is MNHNS and CDR2 is SASEGT. CDR3 loop: CASSERLTDTEAFF. The CDR3, as DNA: TGTGCCAGCAGTGAAAGACTTACCGACACTGAAGCTTTCTTT.

The chain recombines TRBV20-1 with TRBJ2-5; D uncertain. With 3 bases removed from V and 1 base from J, the gap between germline ends came to 15 bases. The length of the CDR3 is 15 residues. Germline CDR1 reads DFQATT; CDR2 reads SNEGSKA (reference sequence). DNA for the CDR3: TGCAGTGCTAGTAGTCTGAGAACGGTCCAAGAGACCCAGTACTTC. Translation: CSASSLRTVQETQYF.

This CDR3 reads CASRGAGRVPYGYTF. The CDR3 DNA sequence: TGTGCCAGCAGAGGTGCGGGTCGGGTCCCCTATGGCTACACCTTC. The chain uses TRBV5-6 and TRBJ1-2; the D is unclear. The CDR3 is 15 residues long. Trimming shortened V by 5 bases and J by 4 bases, and 18 bases separated the two germline ends. CDR1 is SGHDT, CDR2 YYEEEE, per germline.

This clone was observed once. The chain is built from TRBV5-1 and TRBJ2-4; D may be TRBD1 (6 bases). The germline CDR1 and CDR2 sequences are SGHRS and YFSETQ. The CDR3 is made up of 15 amino acids. The germline V and J ends were trimmed by 0 bases and 3 bases, with 10 bases remaining between them. CDR3 sequence reads: CASSLDRADKNIQYF. The CDR3 DNA is TGCGCCAGCAGCTTGGACAGGGCGGACAAAAACATTCAGTACTTC. Full variable domain (remainder filled in from reference TRBV5-1 and TRBJ2-4): KAGVTQTPRYLIKTRGQQVTLSCSPISGHRSVSWYQQTPGQGLQFLFEYFSETQRNKGNFPGRFSGRQFSNSRSEMNVSTLELGDSALYLCASSLDRADKNIQYFGAGTRLSVL.

J is TRBJ1-6 and V is TRBV27; perhaps TRBD1 as D (5 bases). Deletions cut 4 bases from V and 0 bases from J, with 13 bases between. The germline V gene encodes CDR1 MNHEY and CDR2 SMNVEV (reference sequence). The CDR3 contains 17 residues. The chain's CDR3 is CASSSEGPSSYNSPLHF. Here the CDR3 DNA reads TGTGCCAGCAGTTCGGAGGGGCCGAGCTCCTATAATTCACCCCTCCACTTT.